Listed here are 15 T cell receptor beta chains from one sample, sequenced in a study of cytomegalovirus exposure and HLA in healthy donors. PCR involved 60 Vbeta and 13 Jbeta primers. Generated by immunoSEQ multiplex PCR, the TCRdb table keeps only in-frame clones and is missing some. The sample has about 180,000 clones, about 80% seen once; the top ten hold approximately 2%. The sequenced material came from PBMCs. Every receptor here comes from a woman aged 25-40 years in good health and CMV-seronegative.

The rearrangement joins TRBV9 to TRBJ1-6, with 10 bases matching TRBD1. Germline values: CDR1 SGDLS, CDR2 YYNGEE. The CDR3 length is 16 residues. Trimming took 2 bases from V and 6 from J; bases not matched to a gene: 5. The CDR3 region is CASSVTGQGINSPLHF. In nucleotides, the CDR3 is TGTGCCAGCAGCGTGACGGGACAGGGGATTAATTCACCCCTCCACTTT.

This chain uses TRBV19 with TRBJ2-7, with 8 bases matching TRBD1. With V trimmed by 3 bases and J by 6 bases, 7 bases remained unmatched. The CDR3 spans 14 residues. CDR1 and CDR2 from the germline V gene are LNHDA and SQIVND (reference sequence). In nucleotides, the CDR3 is TGTGCCAGTAGTATGGTGACAGGGGTGGGCGAGCAGTACTTC. Translation: CASSMVTGVGEQYF.

This clone has only a few counts. The chain joins TRBV29-1 to TRBJ1-2, with D perhaps TRBD1 (5 bases). The germline gives CDR1 SQVTM, CDR2 ANQGSEA. Trimming pared 7 bases from V and 3 bases from J, leaving 12 bases between. The CDR3 is 12 residues long. The CDR3 region is CSAFGGDYGYTF. CDR3 nucleotide sequence: TGCAGCGCCTTTGGGGGGGACTATGGCTACACCTTC.

The chain carries TRBV18 and TRBJ2-6; TRBD2 matches 7 bases. V dropped 3 bases and J dropped 9; count of bases not matched to a gene: 11. Germline assignment: CDR1 KGHSH and CDR2 LQKENI. The length of the CDR3 is 16 residues. The DNA for the CDR3 is TGTGCCAGCTCACCCATCTTGCGGGGGACCTTCAACGTCCTGACTTTC. Protein: CASSPILRGTFNVLTF.

The V call is TRBV4-3, the J call TRBJ2-3; possible D gene TRBD1, 6 bases. Germline lookup yields CDR1 LGHNA and CDR2 YSLEER. The CDR3 consists of 16 residues. Trimming took 2 bases from V and 0 from J, leaving 12 bases between them. The CDR3 DNA reads TGCGCCAGCAGCCAACAACAGGGTGGGAGCACAGATACGCAGTATTTT. It specifies CASSQQQGGSTDTQYF.

The chain links TRBV27 to TRBJ2-7, with 9 bases lining up with TRBD2. Germline V gene sequence: CDR1 MNHEY, CDR2 SMNVEV (reference sequence). Trimming cost V 6 bases and J 2 bases; bases outside gene matches: 8. The CDR3 contains 15 residues. CDR3 bases: TGTGCCAGCAGATCCAAAAGCGGGGGGCCCTACGAGCAGTACTTC. It translates to CASRSKSGGPYEQYF.

The chain employs TRBV2 and TRBJ1-2, with D tentatively TRBD1 (6 bases). The CDR3 contains 14 residues. Germline CDR1 and CDR2: SNHLY and FYNNEI. Between the trimmed V and J ends, which lost 1 base and 13 bases, there was a span of 19 bases. The CDR3 spells CASSEEGLGARRTF. CDR3 in DNA: TGTGCCAGCAGTGAAGAGGGTTTGGGGGCACGGCGCACCTTC. The full variable domain, rest sourced from reference TRBV2 and TRBJ1-2, is EPEVTQTPSHQVTQMGQEVILRCVPISNHLYFYWYRQILGQKVEFLVSFYNNEISEKSEIFDDQFSVERPDGSNFTLKIRSTKLEDSAMYFCASSEEGLGARRTFGSGTRLTVV.

The V and J genes are TRBV6-1 and TRBJ2-5; a possible D gene is TRBD1 (5 bases). The CDR3 runs 14 residues. V dropped 7 bases and J dropped 2 bases, with 14 bases sitting between them. Germline CDR1 reads MNHNS; CDR2 reads SASEGT. The CDR3 nucleotides are TGTGCCAGCACCAGACAGAGTTTACAAGAGACCCAGTACTTC. Translating it yields CASTRQSLQETQYF.

V is TRBV19 and J is TRBJ2-7; D possibly corresponds to TRBD1 (6 bases). The CDR3 sequence is 12 residues long. CDR1 and CDR2 (germline): LNHDA, SQIVND (reference sequence). V dropped 8 bases and J dropped 12 bases, with 20 bases sitting between them. CDR3 coding DNA: TGTGCCAGTTCCCGGGACACAGTACAACGGTACTTC. Translation gives CASSRDTVQRYF.

The sample holds a few counts of this clone. The sample carries other DNA sequences with the same CDR3. The CDR3 spells CASSQASGRGNEQYF. The CDR3 nucleotides read TGCGCCAGCAGCCAAGCGTCGGGCAGGGGTAACGAGCAGTACTTC. This chain connects TRBV4-3 to TRBJ2-7; a weak D match, TRBD1 (6 bases). Germline CDR1 is LGHNA and CDR2 is YSLEER. V lost 1 base to trimming and J lost 5 bases, with 15 bases between them. This CDR3 has 15 amino acids.

In this sample, this clone turned up a few times. The rearrangement uses TRBV2 and TRBJ1-5; D remains ambiguous. Trimming took 6 bases from V and 2 from J, leaving 14 bases between them. The CDR3 extends over 15 amino acids. Germline V lookup: CDR1 SNHLY, CDR2 FYNNEI. The CDR3 nucleotides are TGTGCCAGCAGAGGCCCCGGGTCTGGCAATCAGCCCCAGCATTTT. Protein product: CASRGPGSGNQPQHF.

This chain links TRBV2 with TRBJ1-2, with a tentative D call TRBD1 (6 bases). The CDR3 is 13 residues long. The V end was cut by 4 bases, the J end by 4 bases, with 10 bases between. Germline V gives CDR1 SNHLY, CDR2 FYNNEI. The CDR3 DNA sequence: TGTGCCAGCAGTGGGGGGCTTGGCTATGGCTACACCTTC. Its protein product is CASSGGLGYGYTF.

This clone turned up a few times. The chain is built from TRBV13 and TRBJ2-3; the match to TRBD2 covers 8 bases. The V segment lost 0 bases and the J segment 2 bases; nucleotides outside the gene matches: 4. Germline V lookup: CDR1 PRHDT, CDR2 FYEKMQ (reference sequence). This CDR3 contains 16 residues. DNA of the CDR3: TGTGCCAGCAGCTTAGGGGGACTAGTCTCCACAGATACGCAGTATTTT. Translating gives CASSLGGLVSTDTQYF.

This clone was counted a few times. The chain uses TRBV27 and TRBJ1-6; TRBD1 matches 7 bases. This CDR3 is built from 16 residues. Germline V gene data show CDR1 as MNHEY and CDR2 as SMNVEV (reference sequence). With 5 bases clipped from V and 4 bases from J, the junction kept 8 bases outside the gene matches. The CDR3 DNA reads as TGTGCCAGCAGTGCGGACAGGAGACAGTATAATTCACCCCTCCACTTT. It codes for CASSADRRQYNSPLHF.

This clone appeared once. V usage is TRBV28 and J usage is TRBJ1-1; no firm D call. Trimming shortened V by 2 bases and J by 3 bases, and 4 bases separated the two germline ends. This CDR3 region has 12 residues. Per the germline V gene, CDR1 is MDHEN and CDR2 is SYDVKM. CDR3 loop: CASSLSHTEAFF. The CDR3 DNA sequence: TGTGCCAGCAGTTTAAGCCACACTGAAGCTTTCTTT.